The rows below give T cell receptor beta chains drawn from one sample of a study of regulatory T cells in long-lasting Graves disease. From the multiplex PCR reads, TCRdb called clonotypes with MiXCR, one entry per CDR3 protein. The sample yields around 420,000 distinct CDR3 sequences, about 15% seen once. These sequences were also reported in another study, on T cells in Graves' hyperthyroidism and ophthalmopathy.

The sequencing here drew on peripheral blood mononuclear cells (PBMCs), taken at new diagnosis, from a patient treated with antithyroid drugs. The receptors shown here come from a woman between 35 and 50 years old with Graves disease. CDR3s include the opening cysteine and the closing phenylalanine or tryptophan. The D gene is left open where the match is weak. Not all rows give a size; the values are once, few, many and, for expanded clones, a class.

j_call: TRBJ1-1
v_call: TRBV19
d_call: -
clone_size: many
cdr3_aa: CASARERDTEAFF
cdr3_nt: TGTGCCAGTGCTCGCGAAAGGGACACTGAAGCTTTCTTT

j_call: TRBJ1-1
v_call: TRBV10-3
d_call: -
clone_size: many
cdr3_aa: CAISARENTEAFF
cdr3_nt: TGTGCCATCAGTGCTCGGGAGAACACTGAAGCTTTCTTT

j_call: TRBJ2-3
v_call: TRBV12-3/TRBV12-4
d_call: -
clone_size: many
cdr3_aa: CASSRLDQISTDTQYF
cdr3_nt: TGTGCCAGCAGTCGACTCGACCAGATAAGCACAGATACGCAGTATTTT

j_call: TRBJ2-1
v_call: TRBV15
d_call: TRBD2
clone_size: few
cdr3_aa: CATSRDPASGHNEQFF
cdr3_nt: TGTGCCACCAGCAGAGATCCGGCTAGCGGGCATAATGAGCAGTTCTTC

j_call: TRBJ1-5
v_call: TRBV28
d_call: TRBD1
clone_size: many
cdr3_aa: CASRGQGDQPQHF
cdr3_nt: TGTGCCAGCAGGGGACAGGGAGATCAGCCCCAGCATTTT

j_call: TRBJ2-5
v_call: TRBV29-1
d_call: TRBD1
clone_size: many
cdr3_aa: CSVAGTGGVETQYF
cdr3_nt: TGCAGCGTCGCCGGGACAGGGGGCGTAGAGACCCAGTACTTC

j_call: TRBJ2-2
v_call: TRBV27
d_call: TRBD2
clone_size: many
cdr3_aa: CASSLWGGDTGELFF
cdr3_nt: TGTGCCAGCAGTTTATGGGGGGGGGACACCGGGGAGCTGTTTTTT

j_call: TRBJ2-2
v_call: TRBV27
d_call: -
clone_size: -
cdr3_aa: CASSLSGGLTGELFF
cdr3_nt: TGTGCCAGCAGTTTATCGGGGGGCCTCACCGGGGAGCTGTTTTTT

j_call: TRBJ2-6
v_call: TRBV11-2
d_call: -
clone_size: many
cdr3_aa: CASSFGVGANVLTF
cdr3_nt: TGTGCCAGCAGCTTTGGGGTTGGGGCCAACGTCCTGACTTTC

j_call: TRBJ2-3
v_call: TRBV28
d_call: TRBD2
clone_size: -
cdr3_aa: CASSGAGVSTDTQYF
cdr3_nt: TGTGCCAGCAGTGGAGCGGGAGTTAGCACAGATACGCAGTATTTT

j_call: TRBJ2-5
v_call: TRBV7-2
d_call: -
clone_size: many
cdr3_aa: CASSPGGPRETQYF
cdr3_nt: TGTGCCAGCAGCCCAGGGGGGCCGCGGGAGACCCAGTACTTC

j_call: TRBJ2-1
v_call: TRBV6-1
d_call: -
clone_size: many
cdr3_aa: CASSALGGRNEQFF
cdr3_nt: TGTGCCAGCAGTGCGCTAGGGGGTCGCAATGAGCAGTTCTTC

j_call: TRBJ2-5
v_call: TRBV28
d_call: TRBD2
clone_size: many
cdr3_aa: CASSSLSGGVMETQYF
cdr3_nt: TGTGCCAGCAGTTCCCTTTCGGGAGGAGTGATGGAGACCCAGTACTTC

j_call: TRBJ2-5
v_call: TRBV20-1
d_call: TRBD2
clone_size: few
cdr3_aa: CSAITEREGRETQYF
cdr3_nt: TGCAGTGCTATAACTGAGCGGGAGGGCCGAGAGACCCAGTACTTC

j_call: TRBJ2-1
v_call: TRBV19
d_call: -
clone_size: -
cdr3_aa: CASSIDRQSGEQFF
cdr3_nt: TGTGCCAGTAGTATAGATCGCCAAAGCGGTGAGCAGTTCTTC

j_call: TRBJ2-1
v_call: TRBV6-1
d_call: TRBD2
clone_size: few
cdr3_aa: CASPRVGLAGGNEQFF
cdr3_nt: TGTGCCAGTCCTAGGGTCGGACTAGCGGGAGGCAATGAGCAGTTCTTC

j_call: TRBJ2-5
v_call: TRBV28
d_call: TRBD1
clone_size: many
cdr3_aa: CASTKGAVETQYF
cdr3_nt: TGTGCCAGCACAAAGGGGGCGGTTGAGACCCAGTACTTC

j_call: TRBJ2-3
v_call: TRBV28
d_call: -
clone_size: -
cdr3_aa: CASSFRYTDTQYF
cdr3_nt: TGTGCCAGCAGTTTTCGATACACAGATACGCAGTATTTT

j_call: TRBJ1-5
v_call: TRBV20-1
d_call: -
clone_size: -
cdr3_aa: CSARGGRRDQPQHF
cdr3_nt: TGCAGTGCTAGAGGGGGGCGTCGTGACCAGCCCCAGCATTTT

j_call: TRBJ2-7
v_call: TRBV19
d_call: TRBD1
clone_size: -
cdr3_aa: CASTPGTDPYEQYF
cdr3_nt: TGTGCCAGTACCCCCGGGACAGATCCCTACGAGCAGTACTTC

j_call: TRBJ1-2
v_call: TRBV28
d_call: TRBD1
clone_size: many
cdr3_aa: CASSLFSDRGSGYTF
cdr3_nt: TGTGCCAGCAGTCTGTTCTCCGACAGGGGTAGTGGCTACACCTTC

j_call: TRBJ2-3
v_call: TRBV7-9
d_call: TRBD2
clone_size: many
cdr3_aa: CASSGRTSGTGDVQYF
cdr3_nt: TGTGCCAGCAGCGGTCGGACTAGCGGGACGGGGGATGTGCAGTATTTT

j_call: TRBJ1-1
v_call: TRBV7-2
d_call: -
clone_size: many
cdr3_aa: CASSLFRGLHTEAFF
cdr3_nt: TGTGCCAGCAGCTTATTTAGAGGGCTGCACACTGAAGCTTTCTTT

j_call: TRBJ1-1
v_call: TRBV30
d_call: -
clone_size: -
cdr3_aa: CAWKTEVMNTEAFF
cdr3_nt: TGTGCCTGGAAAACAGAAGTAATGAACACTGAAGCTTTCTTT

j_call: TRBJ2-3
v_call: TRBV2
d_call: TRBD1
clone_size: many
cdr3_aa: CASSQTGGVDTQYF
cdr3_nt: TGTGCCAGCAGCCAAACAGGGGGCGTAGATACGCAGTATTTT

j_call: TRBJ1-6
v_call: TRBV2
d_call: -
clone_size: many
cdr3_aa: CASGPGSYNSPLHF
cdr3_nt: TGTGCCAGCGGTCCGGGGTCCTATAATTCACCCCTCCACTTT

j_call: TRBJ2-7
v_call: TRBV2
d_call: -
clone_size: many
cdr3_aa: CASSEGGWEQYF
cdr3_nt: TGTGCCAGCAGTGAGGGGGGATGGGAGCAGTACTTC

j_call: TRBJ2-6
v_call: TRBV30
d_call: TRBD1
clone_size: many
cdr3_aa: CAWSVLTGYGANVLTF
cdr3_nt: TGTGCCTGGAGTGTACTGACAGGGTATGGGGCCAACGTCCTGACTTTC

j_call: TRBJ2-6
v_call: TRBV15
d_call: -
clone_size: many
cdr3_aa: CATSRDSRAGANVLTF
cdr3_nt: TGTGCCACCAGCAGAGACAGCCGAGCTGGGGCCAACGTCCTGACTTTC

j_call: TRBJ1-4
v_call: TRBV30
d_call: -
clone_size: many
cdr3_aa: CAWRGSSNEKLFF
cdr3_nt: TGTGCCTGGAGGGGGTCAAGTAATGAAAAACTGTTTTTT

j_call: TRBJ1-2
v_call: TRBV12-3/TRBV12-4
d_call: -
clone_size: -
cdr3_aa: CATRPGGSWNYDYTF
cdr3_nt: TGTGCCACCAGACCGGGGGGTTCTTGGAACTATGACTACACCTTC

j_call: TRBJ2-1
v_call: TRBV3-1
d_call: TRBD2
clone_size: few
cdr3_aa: CASSPPGLRTDNEQFF
cdr3_nt: TGTGCCAGCAGCCCCCCGGGACTACGAACAGACAATGAGCAGTTCTTC

j_call: TRBJ2-1
v_call: TRBV20-1
d_call: TRBD2
clone_size: many
cdr3_aa: CSARVGGGSGDPFGHNEQFF
cdr3_nt: TGCAGTGCTAGAGTGGGGGGGGGTAGCGGGGATCCTTTTGGTCACAATGAGCAGTTCTTC

j_call: TRBJ2-7
v_call: TRBV27
d_call: TRBD1
clone_size: many
cdr3_aa: CASSEGQLAYEQYF
cdr3_nt: TGTGCCAGCAGTGAGGGACAGCTTGCCTACGAGCAGTACTTC

j_call: TRBJ2-1
v_call: TRBV5-1
d_call: TRBD1
clone_size: many
cdr3_aa: CASSLTGQGGFNEQFF
cdr3_nt: TGCGCCAGCAGCCTTACCGGACAGGGGGGTTTTAATGAGCAGTTCTTC

j_call: TRBJ1-6
v_call: TRBV20-1
d_call: -
clone_size: many
cdr3_aa: CSARELGSYNSPLHF
cdr3_nt: TGCAGTGCTAGAGAGCTCGGCTCCTATAATTCACCCCTCCACTTT

j_call: TRBJ1-5
v_call: TRBV20-1
d_call: TRBD1
clone_size: -
cdr3_aa: CSARPGQGIQPQHF
cdr3_nt: TGCAGTGCTAGGCCGGGACAGGGAATTCAGCCCCAGCATTTT

j_call: TRBJ1-2
v_call: TRBV28
d_call: -
clone_size: many
cdr3_aa: CASSFKGLNYGYTF
cdr3_nt: TGTGCCAGCAGTTTTAAGGGTTTGAACTATGGCTACACCTTC

j_call: TRBJ2-1
v_call: TRBV9
d_call: -
clone_size: -
cdr3_aa: CASSVSRGGNEQFF
cdr3_nt: TGTGCCAGCAGCGTCTCAAGAGGGGGGAATGAGCAGTTCTTC

j_call: TRBJ2-5
v_call: TRBV7-9
d_call: -
clone_size: -
cdr3_aa: CASSLGALGLGETQYF
cdr3_nt: TGTGCCAGCAGCTTAGGAGCACTAGGGCTGGGAGAGACCCAGTACTTC

j_call: TRBJ2-7
v_call: TRBV7-2
d_call: TRBD2
clone_size: few
cdr3_aa: CASSLGGRLAGANEQYF
cdr3_nt: TGTGCCAGCAGCTTAGGGGGGCGACTAGCGGGAGCCAACGAGCAGTACTTC

j_call: TRBJ2-6
v_call: TRBV19
d_call: -
clone_size: -
cdr3_aa: CASIEEGGANVLTF
cdr3_nt: TGTGCCAGTATTGAGGAGGGTGGGGCCAACGTCCTGACTTTC

j_call: TRBJ1-1
v_call: TRBV27
d_call: -
clone_size: many
cdr3_aa: CASSLSGTGNTEAFF
cdr3_nt: TGTGCCAGCAGTTTATCAGGTACAGGGAACACTGAAGCTTTCTTT

j_call: TRBJ2-5
v_call: TRBV4-1
d_call: -
clone_size: -
cdr3_aa: CASSQTPETQYF
cdr3_nt: TGCGCCAGCAGCCAAACCCCAGAGACCCAGTACTTC

j_call: TRBJ2-3
v_call: TRBV7-9
d_call: -
clone_size: -
cdr3_aa: CASSLLETGHTDTQYF
cdr3_nt: TGTGCCAGCAGCTTATTAGAGACAGGTCACACAGATACGCAGTATTTT

j_call: TRBJ2-7
v_call: TRBV27
d_call: -
clone_size: many
cdr3_aa: CASSPGLPAVYEQYF
cdr3_nt: TGTGCCAGCAGTCCGGGACTTCCTGCCGTCTACGAGCAGTACTTC

j_call: TRBJ2-1
v_call: TRBV11-3
d_call: -
clone_size: many
cdr3_aa: CASSLDRGGSGEQFF
cdr3_nt: TGTGCCAGCAGCTTAGATCGAGGGGGGTCGGGTGAGCAGTTCTTC

j_call: TRBJ2-1
v_call: TRBV5-1
d_call: -
clone_size: many
cdr3_aa: CASREGRAGGEQFF
cdr3_nt: TGCGCCAGTCGGGAGGGCCGGGCAGGGGGTGAGCAGTTCTTC

j_call: TRBJ2-6
v_call: TRBV18
d_call: -
clone_size: few
cdr3_aa: CASSPRSRAGANVLTF
cdr3_nt: TGTGCCAGCTCACCACGGTCCCGGGCTGGGGCCAACGTCCTGACTTTC

j_call: TRBJ1-2
v_call: TRBV3-1
d_call: -
clone_size: many
cdr3_aa: CASSQDGVVQSYGYTF
cdr3_nt: TGTGCCAGCAGCCAAGATGGAGTCGTACAAAGTTATGGCTACACCTTC

j_call: TRBJ2-5
v_call: TRBV24-1
d_call: -
clone_size: many
cdr3_aa: CATSDFGLETQYF
cdr3_nt: TGTGCCACCAGTGATTTTGGGTTGGAGACCCAGTACTTC